This T cell receptor (beta chain) was recorded in a study of blood T cell repertoires in COVID-19. Study details: The origin of the acute and convalescent COVID-19 samples was the United States, Italy and Spain. PBMCs, B-cell-depleted T cells, or T cells provided the cDNA or gDNA that made up the material.

Per germline, CDR1 MNHEY and CDR2 SMNVEV (reference sequence). The CDR3 contains 15 residues. The V and J ends lost 6 bases and 2 bases, in that order; junction bases with no gene match: 9. Authors' methods: Amplified reference gene primers provided the basis for estimating nucleated cell counts. The method was immunoSEQ multiplex PCR; TCRdb's version includes in-frame clones alone and lacks a portion of them. V, J and clone size are taken as reported in that table, and D and trimming were inferred from the DNA itself. The repertoire holds approximately 220,000 clones, with more than 75% as singletons.

This TCR came from a man aged 45-60 years with acute or convalescent COVID-19. The rearrangement joins TRBV27 to TRBJ2-5; 7 bases fit TRBD1. The sample comprised peripheral blood. The CDR3 reads CASSLMGQRQETQYF. The CDR3 coding sequence is TGTGCCAGCAGCCTAATGGGACAGAGACAAGAGACCCAGTACTTC.